Listed below are T cell receptor beta chains from one sample, sequenced in a study of T-cell reconstitution after alpha-beta-depleted transplantation in children. TCRdb reprocessed the PCR reads with MiXCR, giving one entry per CDR3 protein. The data hold 600,000 or so distinct CDR3 sequences, with 20% to 25% observed a single time. The source material was PBMCs, mostly from graft donor cells, sampled 360 days after TCRalphabeta/CD19-depleted stem cell transplant. The origin of the receptors is a boy under two years old who had a stem cell transplant for acute myeloid leukemia, so the T cells may come from the graft donor. Both conserved end residues are part of each CDR3. The D gene is left open where the match is weak. The size field is filled for only some rows; it gives once, few, many or a size class.

>few|NA|TRBJ2-3|TRBV11-2
CASSLGTSRTDTQYF
TGTGCCAGCAGCCTGGGGACTTCCCGCACAGATACGCAGTATTTT
>few|TRBD1|TRBJ1-2|TRBV4-2
CASSPGQGQGIYTF
TGTGCCAGCAGCCCTGGACAGGGGCAAGGGATCTACACCTTC
>many|NA|TRBJ2-7|TRBV11-1
CASSLMFGQGEYEQYF
TGTGCCAGCAGCTTAATGTTTGGGCAGGGCGAATACGAGCAGTACTTC
>NA|NA|TRBJ2-1|TRBV19
CASSKGRSSYNEQFF
TGTGCCAGTAGTAAGGGCAGGAGCTCCTACAATGAGCAGTTCTTC
>few|TRBD2|TRBJ2-7|TRBV7-2
CASRGTSSEQYF
TGTGCCAGCAGGGGGACTAGCTCCGAGCAGTACTTC
>once|TRBD1|TRBJ1-1|TRBV29-1
CSDGTGENTEAFF
TGCAGCGATGGGACAGGGGAGAACACTGAAGCTTTCTTT
>NA|NA|TRBJ2-7|TRBV20-1
CSAREKWGEQYF
TGCAGTGCTAGAGAAAAATGGGGCGAGCAGTACTTC
>NA|NA|TRBJ2-1|TRBV10-3
CAIAKAGLNNEQFF
TGTGCCATCGCTAAGGCGGGGTTAAACAATGAGCAGTTCTTC
>NA|NA|TRBJ2-3|TRBV6-5
CASSYFVLDTQYF
TGTGCCAGCAGTTACTTCGTTCTGGATACGCAGTATTTT
>NA|NA|TRBJ1-5|TRBV9
CASSEQGNSNQPQHF
TGTGCCAGCAGCGAACAGGGAAATAGCAATCAGCCCCAGCATTTT
>many|TRBD1|TRBJ2-7|TRBV29-1
CSVGTGDLEQYF
TGCAGCGTCGGGACAGGGGATCTCGAGCAGTACTTC
>many|NA|TRBJ2-3|TRBV5-1
CASSPGVKYTDTQYF
TGCGCCAGCAGCCCAGGTGTGAAGTACACAGATACGCAGTATTTT
>many|NA|TRBJ2-5|TRBV20-1
CSARPPLKFQETQYF
TGCAGTGCTAGACCGCCACTCAAATTCCAAGAGACCCAGTACTTC
>NA|TRBD1|TRBJ2-6|TRBV2
CASARDRVVVSGANVLTF
TGTGCCAGCGCCAGGGACAGGGTTGTGGTGTCTGGGGCCAACGTCCTGACTTTC
>many|NA|TRBJ1-6|TRBV12-3/TRBV12-4
CASSLWPDPRSPLHF
TGTGCCAGCAGTTTATGGCCAGATCCTCGGTCACCCCTCCACTTT
>many|NA|TRBJ2-1|TRBV20-1
CSARDGGKNEQFF
TGCAGTGCTAGAGATGGGGGAAAGAATGAGCAGTTCTTC
>many|NA|TRBJ2-7|TRBV20-1
CSARGSLGGTYEQYF
TGCAGTGCTAGAGGGTCCTTAGGGGGAACCTACGAGCAGTACTTC
>NA|NA|TRBJ1-1|TRBV20-1
CSARGVRADRPTEAFF
TGCAGTGCTAGAGGTGTAAGGGCAGATCGGCCCACTGAAGCTTTCTTT
>NA|TRBD1|TRBJ1-2|TRBV10-3
CAISESGQGNYGYTF
TGTGCCATCAGTGAGTCGGGACAGGGGAACTATGGCTACACCTTC
>many|TRBD1|TRBJ2-1|TRBV30
CAWSGGQVEQFF
TGTGCCTGGAGTGGGGGACAGGTTGAGCAGTTCTTC
>NA|NA|TRBJ2-3|TRBV27
CASAGTDTQYF
TGTGCCAGTGCAGGCACAGATACGCAGTATTTT
>NA|NA|TRBJ1-4|TRBV20-1
CSALQSGSEKLFF
TGCAGTGCTCTCCAAAGTGGGAGTGAAAAACTGTTTTTT
>once|TRBD2|TRBJ2-1|TRBV6-2/TRBV6-3
CASSYSFRGVYNEQFF
TGTGCCAGCAGTTACTCGTTCCGGGGGGTCTACAATGAGCAGTTCTTC
>many|NA|TRBJ1-1|TRBV27
CASSLTTGINEAFF
TGTGCCAGCAGTTTAACTACAGGGATTAATGAAGCTTTCTTT
>NA|TRBD1|TRBJ1-5|TRBV5-5
CASSAGTGGQSQHF
TGTGCCAGCAGCGCCGGGACAGGGGGCCAGTCCCAGCATTTT
>many|TRBD1|TRBJ2-1|TRBV12-3/TRBV12-4
CASRTGGGYNEQFF
TGTGCCAGCAGGACAGGGGGCGGCTACAATGAGCAGTTCTTC
>NA|TRBD2|TRBJ2-5|TRBV20-1
CSARDVASGRSIQETQYF
TGCAGTGCTAGAGATGTGGCTAGCGGGAGGTCCATCCAAGAGACCCAGTACTTC
>few|TRBD1|TRBJ2-5|TRBV12-3/TRBV12-4
CASRGQEQETQYF
TGTGCCAGCAGGGGACAGGAGCAAGAGACCCAGTACTTC
>many|TRBD1|TRBJ2-1|TRBV11-2
CASSLSRTGVLGEQFF
TGTGCCAGCAGCTTAAGTAGGACAGGGGTTCTGGGGGAGCAGTTCTTC
>NA|TRBD1|TRBJ1-6|TRBV28
CASSLYGTENSPLHF
TGTGCCAGCAGTTTATACGGGACAGAAAATTCACCCCTCCACTTT
>NA|NA|TRBJ2-1|TRBV15
CATSSTGNEQFF
TGTGCCACCAGCAGCACAGGCAATGAGCAGTTCTTC
>many|TRBD1|TRBJ1-2|TRBV20-1
CSARSRGTLIPGYTF
TGCAGTGCTAGATCCAGGGGGACCTTGATACCGGGCTACACCTTC
>NA|TRBD1|TRBJ2-5|TRBV10-3
CAIRGQGLETQYF
TGTGCCATCAGAGGACAGGGTCTAGAGACCCAGTACTTC
>many|NA|TRBJ2-4|TRBV20-1
CSASPPPRLRIGFQYF
TGCAGTGCTAGTCCCCCACCTCGTTTGAGGATTGGATTTCAGTACTTC
>NA|TRBD1|TRBJ2-1|TRBV2
CASSEWTGAYNEQFF
TGTGCCAGCAGTGAATGGACAGGGGCGTACAATGAGCAGTTCTTC
>NA|TRBD2|TRBJ2-5|TRBV29-1
CSVEDPLLAGGSEETQYF
TGCAGCGTTGAAGATCCCCTACTAGCGGGGGGCTCCGAAGAGACCCAGTACTTC
>many|TRBD1|TRBJ2-2|TRBV12-3/TRBV12-4
CASGGQVAGELFF
TGTGCCAGCGGTGGACAGGTGGCAGGGGAGCTGTTTTTT
>NA|NA|TRBJ2-1|TRBV4-3
CASSHAYWDSYNEQFF
TGCGCCAGCAGCCACGCTTATTGGGACTCCTACAATGAGCAGTTCTTC
>few|TRBD1|TRBJ2-1|TRBV10-3
CAISEWAGGYNEQFF
TGTGCCATCAGTGAGTGGGCAGGGGGCTACAATGAGCAGTTCTTC
>many|NA|TRBJ2-1|TRBV11-2
CASSLGAGGYNEQFF
TGCGCCAGCAGCTTGGGGGCAGGAGGCTACAATGAGCAGTTCTTC
>few|NA|TRBJ1-5|TRBV20-1
CSARVNRRAGNQPQHF
TGCAGTGCTAGAGTAAACCGCCGGGCGGGCAATCAGCCCCAGCATTTT
>many|NA|TRBJ1-1|TRBV5-1
CASSLRQMNTEAFF
TGTGCCAGCAGCCTCCGACAGATGAACACTGAAGCTTTCTTT
>few|NA|TRBJ1-1|TRBV6-1
CASTRSSLNTEAFF
TGTGCCAGCACCCGCTCATCCTTGAACACTGAAGCTTTCTTT
>many|NA|TRBJ2-5|TRBV3-1
CASSQERQLQETQYF
TGTGCCAGCAGCCAAGAACGTCAGCTCCAAGAGACCCAGTACTTC
>many|NA|TRBJ2-1|TRBV12-3/TRBV12-4
CASSLDGGRTASSYNEQFF
TGTGCCAGCAGTTTAGATGGCGGGCGAACCGCCAGCTCCTACAATGAGCAGTTCTTC
>many|NA|TRBJ2-2|TRBV13
CASSRSRATGELFF
TGTGCCAGCAGCCGGTCTCGCGCAACCGGGGAGCTGTTTTTT
>few|NA|TRBJ2-1|TRBV12-3/TRBV12-4
CASSGRHSDNEQFF
TGTGCCAGCAGTGGGAGACATAGCGACAATGAGCAGTTCTTC
>NA|NA|TRBJ1-1|TRBV11-1
CASSLVEPALPDTEAFF
TGTGCCAGCAGCTTAGTAGAGCCTGCATTACCGGACACTGAAGCTTTCTTT
>NA|NA|TRBJ1-2|TRBV28
CASNSLPQGRVSYGYTF
TGTGCCAGCAATAGCCTCCCCCAGGGTAGGGTTAGCTATGGCTACACCTTC
>few|TRBD1|TRBJ2-1|TRBV5-1
CASSLGQGSRNEQFF
TGCGCCAGCAGCTTGGGACAGGGGAGTAGAAATGAGCAGTTCTTC
>few|NA|TRBJ1-6|TRBV15
CATSGGGSYNSPLHF
TGTGCCACCAGTGGAGGAGGCTCCTATAATTCACCCCTCCACTTT
>few|TRBD1|TRBJ2-6|TRBV12-3/TRBV12-4
CASSFHRGTGANVLTF
TGTGCCAGCAGTTTTCACAGGGGAACGGGGGCCAACGTCCTGACTTTC
>many|NA|TRBJ2-1|TRBV7-2
CASSLGTAYNEQFF
TGTGCCAGCAGCTTGGGAACAGCCTACAATGAGCAGTTCTTC
>NA|TRBD2|TRBJ2-1|TRBV7-3
CASSLTGGTVRNEQFF
TGTGCCAGCAGCTTAACGGGGGGGACGGTGAGGAATGAGCAGTTCTTC